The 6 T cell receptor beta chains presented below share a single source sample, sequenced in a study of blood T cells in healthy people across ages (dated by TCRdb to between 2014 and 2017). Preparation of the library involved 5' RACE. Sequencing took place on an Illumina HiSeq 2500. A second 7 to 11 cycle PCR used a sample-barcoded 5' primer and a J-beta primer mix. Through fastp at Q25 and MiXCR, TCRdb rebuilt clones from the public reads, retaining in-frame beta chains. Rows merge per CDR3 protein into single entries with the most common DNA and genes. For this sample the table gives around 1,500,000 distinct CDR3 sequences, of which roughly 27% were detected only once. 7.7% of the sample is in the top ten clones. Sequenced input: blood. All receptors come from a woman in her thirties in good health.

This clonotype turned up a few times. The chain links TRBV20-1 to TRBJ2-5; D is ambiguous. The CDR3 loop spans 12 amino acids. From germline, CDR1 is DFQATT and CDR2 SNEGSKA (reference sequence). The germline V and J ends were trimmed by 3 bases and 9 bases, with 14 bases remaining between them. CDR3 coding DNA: TGCAGTGCTAGGGATCGACGCCACCCCCAGTACTTC. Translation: CSARDRRHPQYF.

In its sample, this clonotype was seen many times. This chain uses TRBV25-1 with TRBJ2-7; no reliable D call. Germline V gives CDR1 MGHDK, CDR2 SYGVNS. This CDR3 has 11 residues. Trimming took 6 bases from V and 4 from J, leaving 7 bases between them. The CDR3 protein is CASRDLYEQYF. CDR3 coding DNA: TGTGCCAGCAGAGACTTGTACGAGCAGTACTTC.

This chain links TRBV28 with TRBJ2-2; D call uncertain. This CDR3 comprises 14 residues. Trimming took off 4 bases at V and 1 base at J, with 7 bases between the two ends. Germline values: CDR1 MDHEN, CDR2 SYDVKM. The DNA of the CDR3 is TGTGCCAGCAGTTCAGAACAGAACACCGGGGAGCTGTTTTTT. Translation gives CASSSEQNTGELFF.

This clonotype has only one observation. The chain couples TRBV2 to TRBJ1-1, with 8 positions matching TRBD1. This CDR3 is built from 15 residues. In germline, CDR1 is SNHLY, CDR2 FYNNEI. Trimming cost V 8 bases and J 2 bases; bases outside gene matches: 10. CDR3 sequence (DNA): TGTGCCAGCGGTGGACAGGGCGGCTCTAACACTGAAGCTTTCTTT. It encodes CASGGQGGSNTEAFF.

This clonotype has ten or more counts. CDR3 coding DNA: TGTGCCAGCAGTCCCCCCGGGACTAGCGGCTACAATGAGCAGTTCTTC. Its protein is CASSPPGTSGYNEQFF. The gene calls are TRBV7-9 and TRBJ2-1; 11 nucleotides match TRBD2. J gave up 3 bases and V 6 bases, and 7 bases lay outside the gene matches. The CDR3 has 16 residues. In germline, CDR1 is SEHNR, CDR2 FQNEAQ (reference sequence).

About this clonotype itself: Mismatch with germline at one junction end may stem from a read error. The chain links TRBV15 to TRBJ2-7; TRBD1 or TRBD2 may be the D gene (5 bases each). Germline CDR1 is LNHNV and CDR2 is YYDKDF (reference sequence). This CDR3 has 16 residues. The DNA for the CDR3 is TGTGCCACCAGCAGGGGTAGATCTAGCAGGGTTGACGAGCAGGACTTC. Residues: CATSRGRSSRVDEQDF.